This T cell receptor (beta chain) was captured by sequencing in a study of T cells in Graves' hyperthyroidism and ophthalmopathy. CDR3 size: 13 residues. Trimming removed 6 bases from V and 5 bases from J; junction bases left unmatched: 4. The germline gives CDR1 SQVTM, CDR2 ANQGSEA. This clonotype was counted ten times or more. Its antigen remains unidentified. A patient was excluded if there was uncontrolled infection, other autoimmune disease, pregnancy or lactation. RNA transcripts gave rise to amplified TCR beta CDR3 regions. In the first-round RT-PCR of the TCR CDR3, the HTBI primer set was used. TCRdb reprocessed the multiplex PCR reads with MiXCR, giving one entry per CDR3 protein. The table records about 330,000 distinct CDR3 sequences, roughly an eighth of them present only once. Study-level results: Before onset, ophthalmopathy was predicted by the model a median approximately 6.7 months earlier. The authors' 13 V-J model separated ophthalmopathy from stable hyperthyroidism.

J is TRBJ1-5 and V is TRBV29-1; the match to TRBD1 covers 10 bases. Material: blood. The receptor was isolated from a woman in her thirties or forties with Graves' ophthalmopathy. CDR3 amino acids: CSVGQGKDQPQHF. CDR3 DNA sequence: TGCAGCGTGGGACAGGGGAAGGATCAGCCCCAGCATTTT.